What follows describes a single TCR beta chain. Its target is unknown. Germline V CDR1 and CDR2: SEHNR, FQNEAQ (reference sequence). The V and J ends lost 3 bases and 5 bases respectively, with 17 bases between them. The CDR3 contains 16 residues. The source of the sample is a study of PD-1 blockade in classical Hodgkin lymphoma. The study, taken as a whole, reports: Complete responders started with a diversity level that resembled newly diagnosed patients at baseline. Healthy donors were reported to have higher baseline TCR diversity than newly diagnosed patients.

Documented time point: cycle 4 day 1 (C4D1), after less than 7 weeks of nivolumab. All patients relapsed after autologous stem cell transplantation, and brentuximab vedotin exposure varied. The assay was immunoSEQ multiplex PCR, and TCRdb's table has in-frame clones only and misses some. The sample yields about 28,000 clones, about 80% seen once. The V call is TRBV7-9, the J call TRBJ2-1; D not resolved. This receptor was obtained from a human donor with classical Hodgkin lymphoma. This specimen consisted of peripheral blood mononuclear cells (PBMCs), obtained before the fourth cycle of nivolumab. CDR3 in amino acids: CASSFLIGVSDNEQFF. For the CDR3, the DNA is TGTGCCAGCAGCTTTCTTATTGGAGTTTCAGACAATGAGCAGTTCTTC.